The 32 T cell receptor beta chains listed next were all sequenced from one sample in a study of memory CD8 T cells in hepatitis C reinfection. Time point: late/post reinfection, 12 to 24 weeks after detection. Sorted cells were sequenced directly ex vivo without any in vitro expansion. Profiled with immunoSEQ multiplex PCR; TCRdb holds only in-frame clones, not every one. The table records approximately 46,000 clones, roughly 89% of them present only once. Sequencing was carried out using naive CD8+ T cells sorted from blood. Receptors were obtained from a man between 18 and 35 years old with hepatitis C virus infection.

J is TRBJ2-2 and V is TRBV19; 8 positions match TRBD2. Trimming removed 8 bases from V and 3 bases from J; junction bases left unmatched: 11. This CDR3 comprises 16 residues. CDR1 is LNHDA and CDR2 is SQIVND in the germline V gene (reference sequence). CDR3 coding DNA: TGTGCCAGTGGCTTCGGGAGCGGGAGCGACACCGGGGAGCTGTTTTTT. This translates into CASGFGSGSDTGELFF.

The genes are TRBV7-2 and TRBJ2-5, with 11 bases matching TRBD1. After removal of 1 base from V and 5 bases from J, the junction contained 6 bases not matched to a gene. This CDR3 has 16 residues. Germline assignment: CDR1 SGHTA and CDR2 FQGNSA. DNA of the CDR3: TGTGCCAGCAGCTTAGGTCCGGGACAGGGGGAGGAGACCCAGTACTTC. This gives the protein CASSLGPGQGEETQYF.

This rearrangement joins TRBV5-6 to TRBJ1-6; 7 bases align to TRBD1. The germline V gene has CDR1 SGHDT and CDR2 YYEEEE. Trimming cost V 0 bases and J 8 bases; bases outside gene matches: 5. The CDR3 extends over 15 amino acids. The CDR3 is CASSLVWDSDSPLHF. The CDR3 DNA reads TGTGCCAGCAGCTTGGTTTGGGACAGCGATTCACCCCTCCACTTT.

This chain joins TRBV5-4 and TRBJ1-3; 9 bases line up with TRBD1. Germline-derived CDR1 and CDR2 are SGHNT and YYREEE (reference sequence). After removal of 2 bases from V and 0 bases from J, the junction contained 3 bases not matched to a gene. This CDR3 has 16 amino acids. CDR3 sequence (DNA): TGTGCCAGCAGCTTAGCGGGACAGGGCTCTGGAAACACCATATATTTT. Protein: CASSLAGQGSGNTIYF.

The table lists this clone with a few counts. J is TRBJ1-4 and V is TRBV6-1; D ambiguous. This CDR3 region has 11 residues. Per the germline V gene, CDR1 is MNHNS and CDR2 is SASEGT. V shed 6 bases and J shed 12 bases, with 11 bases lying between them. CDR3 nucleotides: TGTGCCAGCAGCCAGGACGGGGAACTGTTTTTT. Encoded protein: CASSQDGELFF.

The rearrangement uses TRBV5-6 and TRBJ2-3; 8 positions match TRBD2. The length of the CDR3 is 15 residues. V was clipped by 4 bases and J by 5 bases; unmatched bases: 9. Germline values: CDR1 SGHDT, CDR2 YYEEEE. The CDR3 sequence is CASSGTSGSLDTQYF. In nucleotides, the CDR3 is TGTGCCAGCAGCGGCACTAGCGGAAGCTTAGATACGCAGTATTTT.

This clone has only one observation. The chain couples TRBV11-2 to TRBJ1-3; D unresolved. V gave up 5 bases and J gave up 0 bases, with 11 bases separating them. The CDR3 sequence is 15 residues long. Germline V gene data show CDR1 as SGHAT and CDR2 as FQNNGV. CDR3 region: CASSLGQSSGNTIYF. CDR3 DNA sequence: TGTGCCAGCAGCCTGGGCCAAAGCTCTGGAAACACCATATATTTT.

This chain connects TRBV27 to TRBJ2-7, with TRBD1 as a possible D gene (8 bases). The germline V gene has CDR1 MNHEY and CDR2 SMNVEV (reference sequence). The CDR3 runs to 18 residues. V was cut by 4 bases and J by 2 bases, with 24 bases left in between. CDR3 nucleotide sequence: TGTGCCAGCAGTTCGACAGGGGCGGAAGGGACTACCCCCTACGAGCAGTACTTC. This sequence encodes CASSSTGAEGTTPYEQYF.

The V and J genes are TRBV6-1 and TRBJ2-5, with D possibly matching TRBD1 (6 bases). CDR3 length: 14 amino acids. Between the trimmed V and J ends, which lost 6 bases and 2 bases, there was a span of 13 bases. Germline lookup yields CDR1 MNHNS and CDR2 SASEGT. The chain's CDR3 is CASRADRNQETQYF. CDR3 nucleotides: TGTGCCAGCAGAGCAGACAGGAATCAAGAGACCCAGTACTTC.

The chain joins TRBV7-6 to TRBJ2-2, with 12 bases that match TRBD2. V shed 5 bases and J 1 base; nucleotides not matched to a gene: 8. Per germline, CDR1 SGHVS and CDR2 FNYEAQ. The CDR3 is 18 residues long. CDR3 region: CASSVLAGGLLNTGELFF. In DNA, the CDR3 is TGTGCCAGCAGCGTACTAGCGGGGGGCCTTCTGAACACCGGGGAGCTGTTTTTT.

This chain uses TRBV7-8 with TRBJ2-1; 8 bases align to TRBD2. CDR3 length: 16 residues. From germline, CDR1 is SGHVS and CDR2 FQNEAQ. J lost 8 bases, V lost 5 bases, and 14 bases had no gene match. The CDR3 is CASSGRLTSGGDEQFF. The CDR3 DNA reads TGTGCCAGCAGCGGCCGGCTTACTAGCGGAGGGGATGAGCAGTTCTTC.

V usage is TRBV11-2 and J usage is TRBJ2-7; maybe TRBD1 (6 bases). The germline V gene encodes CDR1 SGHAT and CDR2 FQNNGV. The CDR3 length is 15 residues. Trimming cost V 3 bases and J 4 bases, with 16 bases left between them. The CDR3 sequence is CASSLQPGQLYEQYV. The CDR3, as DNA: TGTGCCAGCAGCTTGCAGCCTGGACAGTTGTACGAGCAGTACGTC.

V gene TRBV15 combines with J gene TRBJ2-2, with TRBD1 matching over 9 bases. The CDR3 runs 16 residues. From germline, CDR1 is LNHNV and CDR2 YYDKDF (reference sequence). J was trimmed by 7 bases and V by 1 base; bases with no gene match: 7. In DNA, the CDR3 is TGTGCCACCAGCAGAGGGACAGGGGTGATGAACGGGGAGCTGTTTTTT. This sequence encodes CATSRGTGVMNGELFF.

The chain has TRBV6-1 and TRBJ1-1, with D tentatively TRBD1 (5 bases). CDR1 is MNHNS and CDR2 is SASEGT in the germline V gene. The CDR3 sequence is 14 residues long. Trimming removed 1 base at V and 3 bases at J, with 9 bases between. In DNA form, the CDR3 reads TGTGCCAGCAGTGAAGGGACATCTTACACTGAAGCTTTCTTT. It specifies CASSEGTSYTEAFF.

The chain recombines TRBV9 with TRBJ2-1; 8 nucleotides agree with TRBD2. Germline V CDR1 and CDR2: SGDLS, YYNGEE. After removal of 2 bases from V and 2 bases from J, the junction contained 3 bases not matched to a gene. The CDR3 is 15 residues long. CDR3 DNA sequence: TGTGCCAGCAGCGTGAGCGGGAGCGCCTACAATGAGCAGTTCTTC. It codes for CASSVSGSAYNEQFF.

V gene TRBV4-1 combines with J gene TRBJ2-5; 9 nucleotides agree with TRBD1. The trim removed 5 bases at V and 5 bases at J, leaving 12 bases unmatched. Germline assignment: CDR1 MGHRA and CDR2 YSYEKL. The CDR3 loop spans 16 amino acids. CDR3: CASSALGTGTGETQYF. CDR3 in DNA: TGCGCCAGCAGCGCTCTTGGGACAGGGACAGGGGAGACCCAGTACTTC.

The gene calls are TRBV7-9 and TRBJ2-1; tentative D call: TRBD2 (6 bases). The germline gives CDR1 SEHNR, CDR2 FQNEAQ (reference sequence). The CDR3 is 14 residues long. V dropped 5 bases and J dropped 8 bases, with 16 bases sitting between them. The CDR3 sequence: CASSPRDSRDEQFF. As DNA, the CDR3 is TGTGCCAGCAGCCCGCGGGACTCTCGGGATGAGCAGTTCTTC.

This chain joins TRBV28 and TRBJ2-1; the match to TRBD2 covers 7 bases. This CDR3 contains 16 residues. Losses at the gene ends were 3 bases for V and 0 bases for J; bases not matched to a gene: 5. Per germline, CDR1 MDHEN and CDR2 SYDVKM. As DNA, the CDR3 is TGTGCCAGCAGTTTCTTGCGGGAGAGCTCCTACAATGAGCAGTTCTTC. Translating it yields CASSFLRESSYNEQFF.

The CDR3 loop reads CASSSGLNTEAFF. The CDR3 nucleotides are TGTGCCAGCAGCTCCGGGTTGAACACTGAAGCTTTCTTT. This sequence joins TRBV7-7 and TRBJ1-1; D is uncertain. The V gene's germline CDR1 is SSHAT and CDR2 FNYEAQ (reference sequence). V lost 4 bases and J 0 bases, leaving 6 bases between the germline ends. The CDR3 loop spans 13 amino acids.

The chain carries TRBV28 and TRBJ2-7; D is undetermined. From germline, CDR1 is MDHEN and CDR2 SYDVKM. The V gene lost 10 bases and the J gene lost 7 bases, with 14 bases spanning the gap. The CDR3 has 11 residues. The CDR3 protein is CAISGSGEQYF. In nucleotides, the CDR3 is TGTGCCATCTCTGGATCGGGTGAGCAGTACTTC.

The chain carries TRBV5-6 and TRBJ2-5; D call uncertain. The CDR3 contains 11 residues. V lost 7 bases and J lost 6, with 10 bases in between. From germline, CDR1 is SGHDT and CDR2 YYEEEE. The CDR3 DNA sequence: TGTGCCAGCGGAGAAGAGCAGACCCAGTACTTC. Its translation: CASGEEQTQYF.

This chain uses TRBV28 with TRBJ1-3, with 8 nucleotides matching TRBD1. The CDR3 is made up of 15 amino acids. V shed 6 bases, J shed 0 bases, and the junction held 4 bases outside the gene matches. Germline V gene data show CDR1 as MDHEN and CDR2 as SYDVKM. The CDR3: CASRLDRGSGNTIYF. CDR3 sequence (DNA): TGTGCCAGCAGACTCGACAGGGGCTCTGGAAACACCATATATTTT.

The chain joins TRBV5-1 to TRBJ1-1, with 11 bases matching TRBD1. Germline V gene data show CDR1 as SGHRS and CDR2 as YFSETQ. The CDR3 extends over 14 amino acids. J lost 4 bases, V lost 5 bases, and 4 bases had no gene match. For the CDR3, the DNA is TGCGCCAGCAGAGTGGACAGGGGGCTCACTGAAGCTTTCTTT. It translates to CASRVDRGLTEAFF.

In nucleotides, the CDR3 is TGTGCCAGCAGTTTGGGACAGACCTACGAGCAGTACTTC. It encodes CASSLGQTYEQYF. The chain has TRBV27 and TRBJ2-7; 7 nucleotides match TRBD1. CDR1 and CDR2 from the germline V gene are MNHEY and SMNVEV (reference sequence). Germline trimming cut 3 bases from V and 2 bases from J; bases unmatched to any gene: 1. This CDR3 is 13 amino acids long.

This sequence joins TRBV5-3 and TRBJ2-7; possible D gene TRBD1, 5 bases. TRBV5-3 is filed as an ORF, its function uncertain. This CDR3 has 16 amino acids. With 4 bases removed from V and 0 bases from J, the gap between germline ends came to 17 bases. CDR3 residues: CARSPHGHPSSYEQYV. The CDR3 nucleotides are TGTGCCAGAAGCCCCCATGGACACCCGAGCTCCTACGAGCAGTACGTC.

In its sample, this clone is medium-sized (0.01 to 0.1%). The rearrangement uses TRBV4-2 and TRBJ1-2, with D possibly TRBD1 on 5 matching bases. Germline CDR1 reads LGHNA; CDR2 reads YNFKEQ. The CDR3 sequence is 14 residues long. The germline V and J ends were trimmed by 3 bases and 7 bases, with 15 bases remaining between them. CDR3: CASSHPSDNRGYTF. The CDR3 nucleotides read TGTGCCAGCAGCCATCCGTCGGACAATCGTGGCTACACCTTC.

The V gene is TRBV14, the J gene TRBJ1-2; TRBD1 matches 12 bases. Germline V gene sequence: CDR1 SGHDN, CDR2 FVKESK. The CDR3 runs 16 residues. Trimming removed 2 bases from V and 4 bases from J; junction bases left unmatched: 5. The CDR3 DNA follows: TGTGCCAGCAGCCAAACCGGGACAGGGGGCTTCTATGGCTACACCTTC. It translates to CASSQTGTGGFYGYTF. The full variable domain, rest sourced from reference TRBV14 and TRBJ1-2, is EAGVTQFPSHSVIEKGQTVTLRCDPISGHDNLYWYRRVMGKEIKFLLHFVKESKQDESGMPNNRFLAERTGGTYSTLKVQPAELEDSGVYFCASSQTGTGGFYGYTFGSGTRLTVV.

The CDR3 sequence: CASSPTQGIYEQYV. The CDR3 coding sequence is TGTGCCAGCAGCCCGACACAGGGAATCTACGAGCAGTACGTC. This chain uses TRBV7-9 with TRBJ2-7; D might be TRBD1 (6 bases). The CDR3 runs 14 residues. CDR1 SEHNR and CDR2 FQNEAQ come from the germline V gene (reference sequence). V lost 5 bases and J 3 bases, leaving 14 bases between the germline ends.

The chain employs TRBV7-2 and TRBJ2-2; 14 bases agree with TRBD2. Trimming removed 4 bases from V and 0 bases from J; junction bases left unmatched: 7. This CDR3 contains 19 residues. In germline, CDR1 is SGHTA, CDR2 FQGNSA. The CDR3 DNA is TGTGCCAGCAGCTCATGGGAGACTAGCGGGGGGGCGAACACCGGGGAGCTGTTTTTT. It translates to CASSSWETSGGANTGELFF. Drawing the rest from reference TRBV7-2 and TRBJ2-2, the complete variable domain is GAGVSQSPSNKVTEKGKDVELRCDPISGHTALYWYRQSLGQGLEFLIYFQGNSAPDKSGLPSDRFSAERTGGSVSTLTIQRTQQEDSAVYLCASSSWETSGGANTGELFFGEGSRLTVL.

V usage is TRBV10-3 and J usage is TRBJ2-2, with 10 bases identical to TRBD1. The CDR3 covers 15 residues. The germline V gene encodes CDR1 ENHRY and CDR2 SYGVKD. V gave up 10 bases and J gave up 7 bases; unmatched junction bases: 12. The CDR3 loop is CATAQTGGPGGELFF. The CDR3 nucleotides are TGTGCCACCGCCCAGACAGGGGGCCCTGGCGGGGAGCTGTTTTTT.

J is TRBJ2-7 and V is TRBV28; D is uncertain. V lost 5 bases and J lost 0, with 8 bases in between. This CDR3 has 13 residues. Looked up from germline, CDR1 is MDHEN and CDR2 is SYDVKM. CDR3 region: CASSGTVSYEQYF. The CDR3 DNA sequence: TGTGCCAGCAGTGGAACAGTCTCCTACGAGCAGTACTTC.

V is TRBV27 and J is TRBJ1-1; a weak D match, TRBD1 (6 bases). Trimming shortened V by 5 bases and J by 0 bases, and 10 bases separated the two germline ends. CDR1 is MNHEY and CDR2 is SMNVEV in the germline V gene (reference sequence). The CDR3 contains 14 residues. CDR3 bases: TGTGCCAGCAGTCCACAGGGTTTGAACACTGAAGCTTTCTTT. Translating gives CASSPQGLNTEAFF.